These 19 T cell receptor beta chains came from one sample sequenced in a study of T cell repertoires in urothelial bladder cancer. Clones were read by immunoSEQ multiplex PCR, and TCRdb kept only the in-frame ones, dropping some. The sample includes more than 10,000 clones, 66% of them seen just once. Sequencing used tumor-infiltrating cells from bladder cancer. The receptors were sampled from a human donor with urothelial carcinoma.

In this sample, this clone turned up a few times. This sequence joins TRBV27 and TRBJ1-3; D is ambiguous. Per the germline V gene, CDR1 is MNHEY and CDR2 is SMNVEV (reference sequence). V lost 10 bases and J 0 bases, leaving 13 bases between the germline ends. The CDR3 spans 14 residues. CDR3 nucleotides: TGTGCCACCAAACAGTCTTTCTCTGGAAACACCATATATTTT. Translated, it gives CATKQSFSGNTIYF.

This clone was observed once. The chain carries TRBV5-1 and TRBJ2-3; D is perhaps TRBD1 (5 bases). The CDR3 sequence is 13 residues long. Trimming cost V 4 bases and J 3 bases, with 9 bases left between them. Germline V gives CDR1 SGHRS, CDR2 YFSETQ. For the CDR3, the DNA is TGCGCCAGCAGCCCCAAGGGGACAGATACGCAGTATTTT. Its protein product is CASSPKGTDTQYF.

V is TRBV4-1 and J is TRBJ1-5, with TRBD1 matching 7 bases. There are 15 residues in the CDR3. V was clipped by 5 bases and J by 4 bases; unmatched bases: 8. Per the germline V gene, CDR1 is MGHRA and CDR2 is YSYEKL. CDR3 sequence: CASSFTGEGNQPQHF. In DNA, the CDR3 is TGCGCCAGCAGCTTTACAGGGGAGGGTAATCAGCCCCAGCATTTT.

The chain recombines TRBV6-5 with TRBJ2-3; 8 nucleotides align to TRBD2. Per germline, CDR1 MNHEY and CDR2 SVGAGI. J lost 2 bases, V lost 4 bases, and 8 bases had no gene match. This CDR3 is 16 amino acids long. CDR3 sequence: CASSSFGTSITDTQYF. The CDR3 region has the DNA TGTGCCAGCAGTTCCTTCGGGACTAGTATCACAGATACGCAGTATTTT.

Sample share makes this clone medium-sized. The rearrangement links TRBV23-1 to TRBJ1-4; D is unclear. TRBV23-1 has ORF status, its function being uncertain. The CDR3 loop spans 14 amino acids. V lost 10 bases and J 6 bases, leaving 18 bases between the germline ends. In DNA form, the CDR3 reads TGCGCCACCTCGATTGGACGGACTTATGAAAAACTGTTTTTT. This translates into CATSIGRTYEKLFF.

In its sample, this clone was seen a few times. The chain carries TRBV27 and TRBJ2-7, with 11 nucleotides matching TRBD1. The ends lost 5 bases at V and 4 bases at J; junction bases unmatched: 10. This CDR3 region has 16 residues. From germline, CDR1 is MNHEY and CDR2 SMNVEV (reference sequence). The CDR3 DNA reads as TGTGCCAGCAGTCTCTCCGGGACAGGGGGAATGTACGAGCAGTACTTC. Protein product: CASSLSGTGGMYEQYF.

This chain joins TRBV21-1 and TRBJ1-6. TRBV21-1 is a recognized pseudogene. The CDR3 is 15 amino acids. The CDR3 bases are TGTGCCACCCCGAGACAGGAGGGGAATAATTCACCCCTCCACTTT. Its protein product is CATPRQEGNNSPLHF.

This clone appeared a few times. The chain employs TRBV7-8 and TRBJ1-4; D remains ambiguous. The germline gives CDR1 SGHVS, CDR2 FQNEAQ. V gave up 5 bases and J gave up 5 bases, with 12 bases separating them. This CDR3 contains 14 residues. The CDR3 reads CASSLDETNEKLFF. In nucleotides, the CDR3 is TGTGCCAGCAGCCTAGATGAAACAAATGAAAAACTGTTTTTT.

This chain joins TRBV25-1 and TRBJ1-1, with D tentatively TRBD1 (6 bases). Germline V gene sequence: CDR1 MGHDK, CDR2 SYGVNS. This CDR3 has 16 residues. The V gene lost 4 bases and the J gene lost 1 base, with 16 bases spanning the gap. The CDR3 protein is CASSGGRGSPNTEAFF. CDR3 nucleotides: TGTGCCAGCAGTGGGGGGCGCGGAAGCCCGAACACTGAAGCTTTCTTT.

The chain couples TRBV11-1 to TRBJ2-7, with 8 bases lining up with TRBD1. Germline trimming cut 6 bases from V and 5 bases from J; bases unmatched to any gene: 9. The CDR3 covers 14 residues. CDR1 is SGHAT, CDR2 FQDESV, per germline (reference sequence). CDR3 sequence reads: CASSLSTGVHEQYV. The CDR3 DNA sequence: TGTGCCAGCAGTCTCTCGACAGGGGTCCACGAGCAGTACGTC.

The table lists this clone with a few counts. The rearrangement joins TRBV7-9 to TRBJ2-7, with a possible D match to TRBD1 (6 bases). Germline CDR1 reads SEHNR; CDR2 reads FQNEAQ (reference sequence). V shed 3 bases and J shed 2 bases, with 14 bases lying between them. The CDR3 covers 15 residues. CDR3 region: CASSFLDGQTYEQYF. The DNA of the CDR3 is TGTGCCAGCAGCTTCCTCGATGGACAGACCTACGAGCAGTACTTC. Drawing the rest from reference TRBV7-9 and TRBJ2-7, the complete variable domain is DTGVSQNPRHKITKRGQNVTFRCDPISEHNRLYWYRQTLGQGPEFLTYFQNEAQLEKSRLLSDRFSAERPKGSFSTLEIQRTEQGDSAMYLCASSFLDGQTYEQYFGPGTRLTVT.

V and J are TRBV28 and TRBJ2-1; 8 nucleotides match TRBD2. The CDR3 loop spans 18 amino acids. Germline V gene sequence: CDR1 MDHEN, CDR2 SYDVKM. V shed 4 bases, J shed 7 bases, and the junction held 18 bases outside the gene matches. The DNA of the CDR3 is TGTGCCAGCAGTTCTCTCTCGACCGGGACTAGATACGGTAATGAGCAGTTCTTC. This gives the protein CASSSLSTGTRYGNEQFF.

In this sample, this clone turned up a few times. The V call is TRBV30, the J call TRBJ1-2, with D possibly TRBD1 on 5 matching bases. The V gene's germline CDR1 is GTSNPN and CDR2 SVGIG (reference sequence). This CDR3 is 17 amino acids long. V lost 4 bases and J 2 bases, leaving 23 bases between the germline ends. The CDR3 sequence: CAWTQRDRQFYNYGYTF. Here the CDR3 DNA reads TGTGCCTGGACCCAACGGGACCGCCAATTCTACAACTATGGCTACACCTTC. The complete variable domain, with remaining parts taken from reference TRBV30 and TRBJ1-2, reads SQTIHQWPATLVQPVGSPLSLECTVEGTSNPNLYWYRQAAGRGLQLLFYSVGIGQISSEVPQNLSASRPQDRQFILSSKKLLLSDSGFYLCAWTQRDRQFYNYGYTFGSGTRLTVV.

The V and J genes are TRBV6-5 and TRBJ1-6, with D uncertain. Trimming removed 6 bases at V and 7 bases at J, with 19 bases between. CDR3 size: 16 residues. Germline CDR1 is MNHEY and CDR2 is SVGAGI. The CDR3 protein is CASSYRAWVRNSPLHF. For the CDR3, the DNA is TGTGCCAGCAGCTACCGAGCGTGGGTGCGGAATTCACCCCTCCACTTT.

This clone was counted between two and nine times. V is TRBV19 and J is TRBJ1-5; D may be TRBD1 (5 bases). Germline CDR1 and CDR2: LNHDA and SQIVND (reference sequence). This CDR3 comprises 15 residues. V gave up 7 bases and J gave up 6 bases, with 19 bases separating them. The CDR3 is CASKPPGRGGQPQHF. The CDR3 DNA reads TGTGCCAGTAAACCACCGGGACGGGGCGGTCAGCCCCAGCATTTT.

This clone was seen a few times. The chain uses TRBV7-9 and TRBJ1-2; 9 nucleotides agree with TRBD1. The CDR3 has 17 amino acids. Germline CDR1 SEHNR, CDR2 FQNEAQ (reference sequence). V dropped 6 bases and J dropped 3; count of bases not matched to a gene: 14. DNA of the CDR3: TGTGCCAGCAGATTTGGGAACAACAGGGGGCACGACTATGGCTACACCTTC. Its protein product is CASRFGNNRGHDYGYTF.

The rearrangement links TRBV27 to TRBJ1-1; 7 bases match TRBD1. CDR3 size: 15 residues. CDR1 MNHEY and CDR2 SMNVEV come from the germline V gene (reference sequence). Trimming removed 5 bases from V and 0 bases from J; junction bases left unmatched: 6. This chain's CDR3 is CASSGGQFMNTEAFF. Here the CDR3 DNA reads TGTGCCAGCAGTGGGGGACAGTTTATGAACACTGAAGCTTTCTTT.

The chain joins TRBV4-2 to TRBJ2-3, with D possibly being TRBD2 (7 bases). Trimming removed 3 bases from V and 0 bases from J, with 16 bases in between. CDR1 is LGHNA and CDR2 is YNFKEQ in the germline V gene. The CDR3 is 17 residues long. Here the CDR3 reads CASSQGALAFSTDTQYF. The CDR3 bases are TGTGCCAGCAGCCAGGGGGCACTAGCGTTCAGCACAGATACGCAGTATTTT.

This clone was seen once. This chain connects TRBV7-2 to TRBJ1-4; TRBD1 agrees at 8 bases. V was pared by 1 base and J by 4 bases, with 2 bases of the junction left unmatched. CDR1 SGHTA and CDR2 FQGNSA come from the germline V gene. CDR3 length: 15 residues. The CDR3: CASSLGGQDNEKLFF. The DNA of the CDR3 is TGTGCCAGCAGCTTAGGGGGACAGGATAATGAAAAACTGTTTTTT. Filled out from reference TRBV7-2 and TRBJ1-4, the complete variable domain reads GAGVSQSPSNKVTEKGKDVELRCDPISGHTALYWYRQSLGQGLEFLIYFQGNSAPDKSGLPSDRFSAERTGGSVSTLTIQRTQQEDSAVYLCASSLGGQDNEKLFFGSGTQLSVL.